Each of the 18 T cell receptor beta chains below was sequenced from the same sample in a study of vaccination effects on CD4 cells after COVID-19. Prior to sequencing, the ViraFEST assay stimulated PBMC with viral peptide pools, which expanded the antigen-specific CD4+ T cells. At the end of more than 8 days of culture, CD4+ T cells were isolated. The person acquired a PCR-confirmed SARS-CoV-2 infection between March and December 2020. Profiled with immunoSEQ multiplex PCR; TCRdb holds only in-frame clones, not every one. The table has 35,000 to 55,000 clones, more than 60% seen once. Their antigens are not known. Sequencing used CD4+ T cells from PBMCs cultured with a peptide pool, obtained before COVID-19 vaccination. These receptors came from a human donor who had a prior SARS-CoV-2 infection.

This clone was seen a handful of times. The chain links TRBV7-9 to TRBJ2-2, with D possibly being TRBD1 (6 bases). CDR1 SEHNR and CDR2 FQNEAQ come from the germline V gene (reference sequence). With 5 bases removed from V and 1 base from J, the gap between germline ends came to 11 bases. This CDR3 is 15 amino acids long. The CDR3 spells CASSRGGWNTGELFF. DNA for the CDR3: TGTGCCAGCAGCCGAGGGGGATGGAACACCGGGGAGCTGTTTTTT.

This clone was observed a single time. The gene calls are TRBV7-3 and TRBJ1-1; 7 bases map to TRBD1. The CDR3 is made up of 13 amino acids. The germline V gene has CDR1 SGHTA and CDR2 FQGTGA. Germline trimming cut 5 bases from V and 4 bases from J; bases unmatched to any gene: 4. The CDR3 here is CASSNYRGTEAFF. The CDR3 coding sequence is TGTGCCAGCAGCAACTACAGGGGCACTGAAGCTTTCTTT.

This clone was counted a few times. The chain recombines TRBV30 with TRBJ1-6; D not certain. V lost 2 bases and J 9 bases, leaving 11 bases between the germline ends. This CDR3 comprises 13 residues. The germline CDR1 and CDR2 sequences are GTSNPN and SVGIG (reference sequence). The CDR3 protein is CAWSSEGGSPLHF. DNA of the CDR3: TGTGCCTGGAGTTCGGAGGGCGGTTCACCCCTCCACTTT.

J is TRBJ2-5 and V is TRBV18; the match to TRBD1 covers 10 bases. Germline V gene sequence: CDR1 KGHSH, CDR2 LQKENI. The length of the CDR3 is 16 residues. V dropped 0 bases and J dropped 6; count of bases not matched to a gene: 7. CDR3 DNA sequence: TGTGCCAGCTCACCACCGACAGGGGGCGCCTTAAAGACCCAGTACTTC. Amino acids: CASSPPTGGALKTQYF.

CDR3 coding DNA: TGTGCCAGCAGATTACGACAGGGCACTGGGGAGCTGTTTTTT. It translates to CASRLRQGTGELFF. The chain carries TRBV5-4 and TRBJ2-2; TRBD1 matches 7 bases. The V and J ends lost 5 bases and 8 bases, in that order; junction bases with no gene match: 9. This CDR3 has 14 residues. CDR1 SGHNT and CDR2 YYREEE come from the germline V gene (reference sequence).

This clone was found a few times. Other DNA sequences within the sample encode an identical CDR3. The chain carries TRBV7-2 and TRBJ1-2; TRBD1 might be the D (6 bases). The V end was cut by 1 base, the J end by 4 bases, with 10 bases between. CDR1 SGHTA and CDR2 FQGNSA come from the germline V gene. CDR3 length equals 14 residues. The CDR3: CASSLGGQFYGYTF. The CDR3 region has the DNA TGTGCCAGCAGCTTAGGGGGGCAATTCTATGGCTACACCTTC.

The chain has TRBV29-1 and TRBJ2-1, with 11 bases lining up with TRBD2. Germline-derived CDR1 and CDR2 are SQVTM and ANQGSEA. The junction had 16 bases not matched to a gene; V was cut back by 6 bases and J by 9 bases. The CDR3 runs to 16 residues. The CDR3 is CSVGFLAGGFYGEQFF. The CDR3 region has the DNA TGCAGCGTGGGATTTCTAGCGGGAGGATTCTACGGTGAGCAGTTCTTC.

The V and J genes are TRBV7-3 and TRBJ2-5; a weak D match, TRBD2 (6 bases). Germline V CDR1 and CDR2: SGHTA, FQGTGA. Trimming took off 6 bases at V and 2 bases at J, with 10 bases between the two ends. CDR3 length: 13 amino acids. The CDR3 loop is CASRSGTQETQYF. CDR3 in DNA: TGTGCCAGCAGGTCCGGGACTCAAGAGACCCAGTACTTC.

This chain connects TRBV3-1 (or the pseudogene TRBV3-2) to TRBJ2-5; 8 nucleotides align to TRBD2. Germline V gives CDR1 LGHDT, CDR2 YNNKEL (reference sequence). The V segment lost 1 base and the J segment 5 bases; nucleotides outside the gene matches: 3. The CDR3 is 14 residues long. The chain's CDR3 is CASSQAGGRETQYF. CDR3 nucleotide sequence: TGTGCCAGCAGCCAAGCGGGAGGGAGGGAGACCCAGTACTTC.

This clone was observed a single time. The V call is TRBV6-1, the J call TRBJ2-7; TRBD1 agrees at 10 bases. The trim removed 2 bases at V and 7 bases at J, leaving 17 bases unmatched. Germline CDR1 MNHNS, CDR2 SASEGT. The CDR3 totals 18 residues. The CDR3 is CASSELQSWDRGRGEQYF. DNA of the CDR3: TGTGCCAGCAGTGAACTCCAGTCGTGGGACAGGGGTCGAGGGGAGCAGTACTTC.

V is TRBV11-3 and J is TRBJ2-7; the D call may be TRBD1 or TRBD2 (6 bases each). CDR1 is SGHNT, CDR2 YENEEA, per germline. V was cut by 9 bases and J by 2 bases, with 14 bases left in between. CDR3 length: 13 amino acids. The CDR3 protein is CASGRGLPYEQYF. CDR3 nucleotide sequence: TGTGCCAGTGGACGGGGGCTACCCTACGAGCAGTACTTC.

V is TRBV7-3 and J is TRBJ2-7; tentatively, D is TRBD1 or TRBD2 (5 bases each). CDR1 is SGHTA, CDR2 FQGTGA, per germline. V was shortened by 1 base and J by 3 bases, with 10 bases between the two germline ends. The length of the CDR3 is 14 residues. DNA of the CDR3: TGTGCCAGCAGCTTAAATCCGGGGCGCTACGAGCAGTACTTC. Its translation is CASSLNPGRYEQYF. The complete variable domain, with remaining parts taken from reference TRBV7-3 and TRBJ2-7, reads GAGVSQTPSNKVTEKGKYVELRCDPISGHTALYWYRQSLGQGPEFLIYFQGTGAADDSGLPNDRFFAVRPEGSVSTLKIQRTERGDSAVYLCASSLNPGRYEQYFGPGTRLTVT.

CDR3 in amino acids: CASSLGPTLVQFF. For the CDR3, the DNA is TGTGCCAGCTCACTCGGACCAACTCTGGTGCAGTTCTTC. V and J are TRBV18 and TRBJ2-1; D is uncertain. Germline V gene lookup returns CDR1 KGHSH and CDR2 LQKENI. Trimming shortened V by 4 bases and J by 12 bases, and 16 bases separated the two germline ends. This CDR3 comprises 13 residues.

The CDR3 loop is CAGGQGTSYEQYF. CDR3 DNA: TGTGCCGGGGGACAGGGGACCTCCTACGAGCAGTACTTC. V and J are TRBV2 and TRBJ2-7; 10 nucleotides align to TRBD1. This CDR3 is built from 13 residues. Germline CDR1 is SNHLY and CDR2 is FYNNEI. The trim removed 11 bases at V and 0 bases at J, leaving 4 bases unmatched.

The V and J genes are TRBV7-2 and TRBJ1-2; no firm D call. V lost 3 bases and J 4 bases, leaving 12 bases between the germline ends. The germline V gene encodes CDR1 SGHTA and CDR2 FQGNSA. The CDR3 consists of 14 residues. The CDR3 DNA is TGTGCCAGCAGCTTTTCGTCGGCGGGCTATGGCTACACCTTC. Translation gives CASSFSSAGYGYTF.

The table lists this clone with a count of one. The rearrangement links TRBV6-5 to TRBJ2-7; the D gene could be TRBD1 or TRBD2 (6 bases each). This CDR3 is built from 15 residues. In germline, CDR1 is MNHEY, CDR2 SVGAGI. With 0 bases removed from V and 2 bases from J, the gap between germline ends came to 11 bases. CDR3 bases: TGTGCCAGCAGTTACTCGAGGGGGGAGCCCTACGAGCAGTACTTC. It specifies CASSYSRGEPYEQYF.

Here the CDR3 DNA reads TGTGCCAGCAGACACGACGGCGGGGGGGCCGACACCGGGGAGCTGTTTTTT. It yields the protein CASRHDGGGADTGELFF. The chain employs TRBV11-3 and TRBJ2-2; 9 nucleotides match TRBD2. V trimming: 6 bases; J trimming: 3 bases; junction bases outside the gene matches: 11. The CDR3 is made up of 17 amino acids. The germline gives CDR1 SGHNT, CDR2 YENEEA.

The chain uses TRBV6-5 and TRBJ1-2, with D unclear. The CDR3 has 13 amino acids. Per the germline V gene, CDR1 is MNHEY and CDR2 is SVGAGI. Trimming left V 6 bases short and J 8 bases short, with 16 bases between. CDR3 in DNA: TGTGCCAGCAGGGGGTGGTTTCCTGGAGGCTACACCTTC. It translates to CASRGWFPGGYTF.